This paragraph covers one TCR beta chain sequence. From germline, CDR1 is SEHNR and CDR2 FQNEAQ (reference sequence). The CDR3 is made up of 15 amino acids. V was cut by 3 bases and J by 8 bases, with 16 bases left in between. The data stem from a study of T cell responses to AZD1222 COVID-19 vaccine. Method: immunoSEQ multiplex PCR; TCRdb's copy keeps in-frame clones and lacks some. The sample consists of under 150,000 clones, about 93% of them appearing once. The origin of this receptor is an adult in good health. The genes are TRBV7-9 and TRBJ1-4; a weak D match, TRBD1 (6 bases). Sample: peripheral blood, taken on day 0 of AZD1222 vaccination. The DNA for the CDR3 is TGTGCCAGCAGCTTTTCCGGGGGGCCGGAAGAAAAACTGTTTTTT. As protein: CASSFSGGPEEKLFF.